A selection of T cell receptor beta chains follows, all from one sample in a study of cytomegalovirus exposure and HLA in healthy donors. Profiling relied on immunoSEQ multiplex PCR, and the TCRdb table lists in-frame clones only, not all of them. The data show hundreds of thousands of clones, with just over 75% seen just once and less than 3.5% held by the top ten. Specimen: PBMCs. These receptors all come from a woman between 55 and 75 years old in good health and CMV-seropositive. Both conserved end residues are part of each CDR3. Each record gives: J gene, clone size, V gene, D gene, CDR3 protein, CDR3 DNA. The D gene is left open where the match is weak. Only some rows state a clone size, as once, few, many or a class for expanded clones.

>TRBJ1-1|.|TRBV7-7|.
CASSLISRVDTEAFF
TGTGCCAGCAGCCTCATTTCCAGGGTAGACACTGAAGCTTTCTTT
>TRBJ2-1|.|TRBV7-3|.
CASSSGYEQFF
TGTGCCAGCAGCTCGGGGTATGAGCAGTTCTTC
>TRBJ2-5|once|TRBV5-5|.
CASSLGGRPDQETQYF
TGTGCCAGCAGCTTAGGGGGACGCCCCGACCAAGAGACCCAGTACTTC
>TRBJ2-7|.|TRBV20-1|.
CSGRQGNEQYF
TGCAGTGGGCGTCAGGGCAACGAGCAGTACTTC
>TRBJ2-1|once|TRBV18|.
CASSPIRESHNEQFF
TGTGCCAGCTCACCAATCCGGGAGTCCCACAATGAGCAGTTCTTC
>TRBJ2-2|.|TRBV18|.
CASSLRTQSTGELFF
TGTGCCAGCTCACTCAGAACACAAAGCACCGGGGAGCTGTTTTTT
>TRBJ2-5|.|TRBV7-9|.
CASSPPGAETQYF
TGTGCCAGCAGCCCACCAGGGGCGGAGACCCAGTACTTC
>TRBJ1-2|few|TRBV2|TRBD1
CASTMTGVGYTF
TGTGCCAGCACCATGACAGGGGTTGGCTACACCTTC
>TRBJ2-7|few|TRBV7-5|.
CVRSDSSGKDRDPRGEQYF
TGTGTCAGAAGCGATAGTAGTGGGAAAGACAGGGATCCCAGGGGTGAGCAGTACTTC
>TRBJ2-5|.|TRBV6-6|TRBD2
CASSYRGGLETQYF
TGTGCCAGCAGTTACCGGGGGGGCTTGGAGACCCAGTACTTC
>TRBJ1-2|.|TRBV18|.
CASSPGREGGYTF
TGTGCCAGCTCACCAGGCAGGGAAGGGGGCTACACCTTC
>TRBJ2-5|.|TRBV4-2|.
CASSQGGGSGPQETQYF
TGTGCCAGCAGCCAAGGTGGTGGCAGCGGCCCCCAAGAGACCCAGTACTTC
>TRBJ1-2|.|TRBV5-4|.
CASSRVPDGYTF
TGTGCCAGCAGCCGCGTACCGGATGGCTACACCTTC
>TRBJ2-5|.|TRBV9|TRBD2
CASSVGGGGWTQYF
TGTGCCAGCAGCGTAGGCGGCGGGGGTTGGACCCAGTACTTC
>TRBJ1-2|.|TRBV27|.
CASSFWQGTGYTF
TGTGCCAGCAGTTTTTGGCAGGGGACCGGCTACACCTTC
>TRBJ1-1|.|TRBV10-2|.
CASSELGMNTEAFF
TGCGCCAGCAGTGAGCTGGGCATGAACACTGAAGCTTTCTTT
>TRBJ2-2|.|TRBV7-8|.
CASSLGGLNTGELFF
TGTGCCAGCAGCTTGGGGGGGCTGAACACCGGGGAGCTGTTTTTT
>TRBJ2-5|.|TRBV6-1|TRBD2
CASSETSSFQETQYF
TGTGCCAGCAGTGAGACTAGCAGCTTTCAAGAGACCCAGTACTTC
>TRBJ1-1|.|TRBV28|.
CASNRMNTEAFF
TGTGCCAGCAACAGAATGAACACTGAAGCTTTCTTT
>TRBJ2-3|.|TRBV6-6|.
CASNNGQSPTDTQYF
TGTGCCAGCAATAACGGACAGAGTCCCACAGATACGCAGTATTTT
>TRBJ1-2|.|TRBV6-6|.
CASSYPRTGFYGYTF
TGTGCCAGCAGTTACCCCCGCACAGGGTTCTATGGCTACACCTTC
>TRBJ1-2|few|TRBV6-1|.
CASSAWRTSYGYTF
TGTGCCAGCAGCGCATGGAGAACGAGTTATGGCTACACCTTC
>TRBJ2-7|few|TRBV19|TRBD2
CASTGTTDSYEQYF
TGTGCCAGTACCGGGACTACAGACTCCTACGAGCAGTACTTC
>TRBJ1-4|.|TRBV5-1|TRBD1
CASSLAPGQGLNEKLFF
TGCGCCAGCAGCTTGGCCCCGGGACAGGGACTCAATGAAAAACTGTTTTTT
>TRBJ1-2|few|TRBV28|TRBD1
CASRFRDRDNYGYTF
TGTGCCAGCAGGTTTCGGGACAGGGATAACTATGGCTACACCTTC
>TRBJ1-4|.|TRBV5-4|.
CASSLDGGREKLFF
TGTGCCAGCAGCTTGGATGGGGGGAGAGAAAAACTGTTTTTT
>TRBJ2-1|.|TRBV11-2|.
CASSLETVYNEQFF
TGTGCCAGCAGCCTAGAGACAGTATACAATGAGCAGTTCTTC
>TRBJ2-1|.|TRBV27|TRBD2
CASSFSGRGHNEQFF
TGTGCCAGCAGCTTTAGCGGGAGGGGCCACAATGAGCAGTTCTTC
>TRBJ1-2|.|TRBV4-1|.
CASSQDWSYGYTF
TGCGCCAGCAGCCAAGATTGGAGCTATGGCTACACCTTC
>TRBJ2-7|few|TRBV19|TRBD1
CASSIDGDRFYEQYF
TGTGCCAGTAGTATAGATGGGGACAGATTCTACGAGCAGTACTTC
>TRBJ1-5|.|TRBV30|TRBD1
CAWRDRNGNQPQHF
TGTGCCTGGAGGGACAGGAATGGCAATCAGCCCCAGCATTTT
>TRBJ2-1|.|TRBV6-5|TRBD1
CASSYFRGQGGNEQFF
TGTGCCAGCAGTTACTTCAGAGGACAGGGAGGTAATGAGCAGTTCTTC
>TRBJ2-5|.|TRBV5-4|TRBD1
CASSYPGQGETQYF
TGTGCCAGCAGCTACCCGGGACAGGGAGAGACCCAGTACTTC
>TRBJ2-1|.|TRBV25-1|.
CASSESNRVNEQFF
TGTGCCAGCAGTGAATCGAACAGGGTAAATGAGCAGTTCTTC
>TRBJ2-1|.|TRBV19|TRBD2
CASSSGLAAEQFF
TGTGCCAGTAGTTCCGGACTAGCAGCTGAGCAGTTCTTC
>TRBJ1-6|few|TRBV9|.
CASSVDPGLNSPLHF
TGTGCCAGCAGCGTAGATCCAGGTCTTAATTCACCCCTCCACTTT
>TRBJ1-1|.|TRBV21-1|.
CASSKQGNTEAFF
TGTGCCAGCAGCAAACAGGGGAACACTGAAGCTTTCTTT
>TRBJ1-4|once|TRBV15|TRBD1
CATSSPGTGHEKLFF
TGTGCCACCAGCAGCCCTGGGACAGGGCATGAAAAACTGTTTTTT
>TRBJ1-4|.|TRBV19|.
CASVGRNEKLFF
TGTGCCAGCGTGGGGAGGAATGAAAAACTGTTTTTT
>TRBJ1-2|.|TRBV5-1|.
CASSPGQINYGYTF
TGCGCCAGCAGCCCCGGACAGATTAACTATGGCTACACCTTC
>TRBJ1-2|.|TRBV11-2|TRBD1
CASSSQGGNYGYTF
TGTGCCAGCAGCTCGCAGGGGGGTAACTATGGCTACACCTTC
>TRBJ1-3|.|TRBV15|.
CATSRDRGYENTIYF
TGTGCCACCAGCAGGGATCGGGGGTACGAAAACACCATATATTTT
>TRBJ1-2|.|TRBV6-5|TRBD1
CASSGGQGTYGYTF
TGTGCCAGCAGTGGGGGACAGGGTACCTATGGCTACACCTTC
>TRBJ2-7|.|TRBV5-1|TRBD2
CASSSPTSGYSPHEQYF
TGCGCCAGCAGCTCACCGACTAGCGGGTATTCCCCCCACGAGCAGTACTTC
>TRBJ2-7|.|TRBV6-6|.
CASSPQEVYEQYF
TGTGCCAGCAGTCCCCAAGAGGTTTACGAGCAGTACTTC
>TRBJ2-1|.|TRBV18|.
CASSPEVVLDEQFF
TGTGCCAGCTCACCAGAGGTGGTGTTAGATGAGCAGTTCTTC
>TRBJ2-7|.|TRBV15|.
CATSRDSSASSYEQYF
TGTGCCACCAGCAGAGATTCTAGCGCGAGCTCCTACGAGCAGTACTTC
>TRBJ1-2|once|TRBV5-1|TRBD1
CASSLQGTYTF
TGCGCCAGCAGTTTACAGGGGACCTACACCTTC
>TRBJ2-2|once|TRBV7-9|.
CASRVGGGGTNTGELFF
TGTGCCAGCAGAGTTGGGGGAGGTGGGACGAACACCGGGGAGCTGTTTTTT
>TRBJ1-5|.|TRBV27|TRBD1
CASRQGRGSQPQHF
TGTGCCAGCAGACAGGGGCGAGGGAGTCAGCCCCAGCATTTT
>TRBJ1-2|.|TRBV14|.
CASSQGGGSTYTF
TGTGCCAGCAGCCAAGGGGGAGGATCCACCTACACCTTC
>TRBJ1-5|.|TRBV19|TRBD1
CASSIVRVTGRSNQPQHF
TGTGCCAGTAGTATAGTAAGAGTGACAGGGCGTAGCAATCAGCCCCAGCATTTT
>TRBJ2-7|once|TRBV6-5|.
CASSYSGRGVYEQYF
TGTGCCAGCAGTTACTCCGGCAGGGGGGTATACGAGCAGTACTTC
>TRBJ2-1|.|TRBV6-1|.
CASSGWREQFF
TGTGCCAGCAGCGGGTGGAGGGAGCAGTTCTTC
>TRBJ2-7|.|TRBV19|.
CASSTGTFSYEQYF
TGTGCCAGTAGTACCGGGACTTTCTCCTACGAGCAGTACTTC
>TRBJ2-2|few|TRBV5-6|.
CASSLDYHGELFF
TGTGCCAGCAGCTTGGACTATCACGGGGAGCTGTTTTTT
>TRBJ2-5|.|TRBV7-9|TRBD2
CASSGLAGDLETQYF
TGTGCCAGCAGCGGGTTAGCGGGAGATTTGGAGACCCAGTACTTC